A single sample is the source of the 29 T cell receptor beta chains below, sequenced in a study of blood T cell repertoires in COVID-19. TCRdb's table, derived via immunoSEQ multiplex PCR, lists solely in-frame clones and lacks some. The table records more than 100,000 clones, 85% to 90% of them present only once. Input material: peripheral blood. These receptors were taken from a man aged 65 to 85 with active COVID-19.

This chain links TRBV18 with TRBJ2-1; 7 bases map to TRBD1. With 4 bases clipped from V and 6 bases from J, the junction kept 6 bases outside the gene matches. The germline V gene encodes CDR1 KGHSH and CDR2 LQKENI. There are 14 residues in the CDR3. The CDR3 region has the DNA TGTGCCAGCTCACAGGGACAGCTCCCCAATGAGCAGTTCTTC. Translating gives CASSQGQLPNEQFF. The full variable domain, rest sourced from reference TRBV18 and TRBJ2-1, is NAGVMQNPRHLVRRRGQEARLRCSPMKGHSHVYWYRQLPEEGLKFMVYLQKENIIDESGMPKERFSAEFPKEGPSILRIQQVVRGDSAAYFCASSQGQLPNEQFFGPGTRLTVL.

The V and J genes are TRBV28 and TRBJ1-1; a weak D match, TRBD1 (5 bases). Germline V gene sequence: CDR1 MDHEN, CDR2 SYDVKM. Trimming pared 6 bases from V and 8 bases from J, leaving 13 bases between. This CDR3 contains 12 residues. This chain's CDR3 is CASSDSRTEAFF. As DNA, the CDR3 is TGTGCCAGCAGCGACAGCCGAACCGAAGCTTTCTTT.

The rearrangement joins TRBV7-9 to TRBJ2-4; D may be TRBD2 (6 bases). CDR3 length equals 16 residues. Germline loops: CDR1 SEHNR, CDR2 FQNEAQ (reference sequence). The ends were cut back, 5 bases at V and 0 bases at J, with 14 bases in the middle. The CDR3 spells CASSPSTGVAKNIQYF. CDR3 nucleotide sequence: TGTGCCAGCAGCCCTAGTACGGGGGTAGCCAAAAACATTCAGTACTTC.

The J gene is TRBJ2-1, the V gene TRBV6-5, with 9 bases matching TRBD2. V lost 5 bases and J lost 9; bases outside the gene matches: 8. CDR1 is MNHEY, CDR2 SVGAGI, per germline. The CDR3 spans 14 residues. The CDR3 region is CASSPLAGRSEQFF. The DNA for the CDR3 is TGTGCCAGCAGTCCCCTAGCGGGGCGGAGTGAGCAGTTCTTC.

The CDR3 bases are TGTGCCAGCAGCCGGCAGGAGGACAGGGGCTACAATGAGCAGTTCTTC. It yields the protein CASSRQEDRGYNEQFF. V and J are TRBV6-2 or TRBV6-3 and TRBJ2-1; the match to TRBD1 covers 9 bases. Germline CDR1 is MNHEY and CDR2 is SVGEGT. There are 16 residues in the CDR3. V was pared by 6 bases and J by 3 bases, with 9 bases of the junction left unmatched.

The chain has TRBV12-3 or TRBV12-4 and TRBJ2-7; 7 bases fit TRBD1. The V segment lost 6 bases and the J segment 3 bases; nucleotides outside the gene matches: 2. This CDR3 spans 12 amino acids. CDR3 bases: TGTGCCAGCAGACAGGGGATCTACGAGCAGTACTTC. It yields the protein CASRQGIYEQYF.

The rearrangement joins TRBV5-1 to TRBJ2-1; no reliable D call. Germline-derived CDR1 and CDR2 are SGHRS and YFSETQ. The CDR3 has 15 residues. V was shortened by 2 bases and J by 0 bases, with 9 bases between the two germline ends. Here the CDR3 DNA reads TGCGCCAGCAGCTTAACTACTTACTCCTACAATGAGCAGTTCTTC. Amino acids: CASSLTTYSYNEQFF.

The gene calls are TRBV28 and TRBJ1-5; D perhaps matches TRBD1 (5 bases). The CDR3 sequence is 15 residues long. Germline CDR1 MDHEN, CDR2 SYDVKM. V dropped 3 bases and J dropped 4 bases, with 13 bases sitting between them. As DNA, the CDR3 is TGTGCCAGCAGTTTGGTAGGGGCAGGGAATCAGCCCCAGCATTTT. This sequence encodes CASSLVGAGNQPQHF.

The chain links TRBV24-1 to TRBJ2-2; no reliable D call. This CDR3 contains 13 residues. The germline V gene has CDR1 KGHDR and CDR2 SFDVKD. Trimming stripped 1 base from V and 6 bases from J, with 5 bases between. For the CDR3, the DNA is TGTGCCACCAGTGATTTCGGAGCCGGGGAGCTGTTTTTT. It encodes CATSDFGAGELFF.

This chain links TRBV9 with TRBJ2-7, with D possibly matching TRBD2 (6 bases). The CDR3 runs to 15 residues. Germline values: CDR1 SGDLS, CDR2 YYNGEE. Trimming removed 1 base from V and 0 bases from J, with 11 bases in between. CDR3 DNA: TGTGCCAGCAGCGTATGGGCGGGACCCTCCTACGAGCAGTACTTC. Translating gives CASSVWAGPSYEQYF.

The chain uses TRBV20-1 and TRBJ1-1; D perhaps matches TRBD1 (6 bases). CDR1 and CDR2 from the germline V gene are DFQATT and SNEGSKA (reference sequence). The germline V and J ends were trimmed by 7 bases and 10 bases, with 16 bases remaining between them. This CDR3 is 11 amino acids long. CDR3 protein: CSVGGQGGAFF. CDR3 nucleotide sequence: TGCAGTGTGGGGGGGCAAGGTGGAGCTTTCTTT.

The chain combines TRBV27 with TRBJ1-6; 8 nucleotides match TRBD1. The CDR3 totals 19 residues. Trimming took 4 bases from V and 5 from J; bases not matched to a gene: 16. CDR1 is MNHEY and CDR2 is SMNVEV in the germline V gene (reference sequence). For the CDR3, the DNA is TGTGCCAGCAGTTCAACAGGGGGAGCATGGGAGGGTCATAATTCACCCCTCCACTTT. It encodes CASSSTGGAWEGHNSPLHF.

The V and J genes are TRBV20-1 and TRBJ2-1; D is perhaps TRBD2 (5 bases). This CDR3 comprises 14 residues. Germline V gene lookup returns CDR1 DFQATT and CDR2 SNEGSKA (reference sequence). V shed 3 bases and J shed 4 bases, with 13 bases lying between them. As DNA, the CDR3 is TGCAGTGCTAGTGGAGGTCCTATTTACAATGAGCAGTTCTTC. Its translation: CSASGGPIYNEQFF.

The chain combines TRBV7-9 with TRBJ2-3, with D perhaps matching TRBD1 (5 bases). The germline gives CDR1 SEHNR, CDR2 FQNEAQ (reference sequence). V was cut by 5 bases and J by 0 bases, with 15 bases left in between. The CDR3 sequence is 16 residues long. CDR3 residues: CASSPHATASTDTQYF. The CDR3 DNA reads TGTGCCAGCAGCCCTCACGCGACAGCGAGCACAGATACGCAGTATTTT.

The V and J genes are TRBV28 and TRBJ2-7; TRBD2 might be the D (5 bases). The CDR3 covers 14 residues. The germline CDR1 and CDR2 sequences are MDHEN and SYDVKM. V was trimmed by 3 bases and J by 4 bases, leaving 13 bases between them. The CDR3, as DNA: TGTGCCAGCAGTTTCCAGCGGAGCCGGTACGAGCAGTACTTC. Protein: CASSFQRSRYEQYF.

V is TRBV6-2 or TRBV6-3 and J is TRBJ1-1; 8 bases are shared with TRBD1. V was pared by 7 bases and J by 10 bases, with 11 bases of the junction left unmatched. This CDR3 contains 13 residues. The germline CDR1 and CDR2 sequences are MNHEY and SVGEGT. CDR3 residues: CASTPAAQGAAFF. CDR3 nucleotide sequence: TGTGCCAGCACCCCGGCGGCCCAGGGGGCAGCTTTCTTT.

The gene calls are TRBV19 and TRBJ2-1; 10 nucleotides align to TRBD2. Losses at the gene ends were 2 bases for V and 11 bases for J; bases not matched to a gene: 12. Germline CDR1 reads LNHDA; CDR2 reads SQIVND (reference sequence). This CDR3 has 16 residues. CDR3 in amino acids: CASSISLVGLAVKQFF. The CDR3 nucleotides read TGTGCCAGTAGTATAAGCCTAGTCGGACTAGCGGTTAAGCAGTTCTTC.

The sample holds one count of this clone. V gene TRBV27 combines with J gene TRBJ1-1; D is unresolved. CDR3 length equals 13 residues. V was pared by 2 bases and J by 9 bases, with 13 bases between. The V gene's germline CDR1 is MNHEY and CDR2 SMNVEV (reference sequence). CDR3 sequence (DNA): TGTGCCAGCAGTTTAAGGCCCGCGACACAAGCTTTCTTT. Its protein is CASSLRPATQAFF.

The table lists this clone with a count of one. The rearrangement links TRBV28 to TRBJ1-6; D is uncertain. This CDR3 spans 12 amino acids. V lost 4 bases to trimming and J lost 8 bases, with 6 bases between them. Germline values: CDR1 MDHEN, CDR2 SYDVKM. This CDR3 is CASSSPDSPLHF. The CDR3 DNA reads TGTGCCAGCAGTTCCCCCGATTCACCCCTCCACTTT.

The chain couples TRBV7-2 to TRBJ2-7; 7 positions agree with TRBD1. V gave up 5 bases and J gave up 0 bases; unmatched junction bases: 10. The CDR3 consists of 16 residues. CDR1 and CDR2 from the germline V gene are SGHTA and FQGNSA. The CDR3 here is CASSLGGQQFSYEQYF. The CDR3, as DNA: TGTGCCAGCAGCCTTGGGGGACAGCAGTTCTCCTACGAGCAGTACTTC.

The V gene is TRBV6-5, the J gene TRBJ1-3; 11 bases are shared with TRBD1. With 5 bases clipped from V and 4 bases from J, the junction kept 4 bases outside the gene matches. CDR3 size: 15 residues. CDR1 is MNHEY, CDR2 SVGAGI, per germline. The CDR3 spells CASSPGTGGGNTIYF. CDR3 DNA: TGTGCCAGCAGTCCCGGGACAGGGGGGGGAAACACCATATATTTT.

The rearrangement uses TRBV3-1 (or the pseudogene TRBV3-2) and TRBJ1-3; no firm D call. Germline V gene lookup returns CDR1 LGHDT and CDR2 YNNKEL (reference sequence). The V gene lost 6 bases and the J gene lost 0 bases, with 15 bases spanning the gap. CDR3 length: 16 amino acids. The CDR3 protein is CASSPNTWSSGNTIYF. The CDR3 DNA sequence: TGTGCCAGCAGTCCTAATACCTGGAGCTCTGGAAACACCATATATTTT.

The V gene is TRBV7-6, the J gene TRBJ2-1; 7 nucleotides align to TRBD2. V trimming: 4 bases; J trimming: 0 bases; junction bases outside the gene matches: 6. This CDR3 is 16 amino acids long. In germline, CDR1 is SGHVS, CDR2 FNYEAQ. CDR3 sequence (DNA): TGTGCCAGCAGCTCTTCTGGCGGGAGCTCCTACAATGAGCAGTTCTTC. It translates to CASSSSGGSSYNEQFF.

V is TRBV11-3 and J is TRBJ1-5, with D possibly being TRBD1 (5 bases). Germline assignment: CDR1 SGHNT and CDR2 YENEEA. Trimming left V 6 bases short and J 2 bases short, with 14 bases between. This CDR3 comprises 15 residues. DNA of the CDR3: TGTGCCAGCAGTCAGGGTCGCAGGGGCAATCAGCCCCAGCATTTT. This gives the protein CASSQGRRGNQPQHF.

The V gene is TRBV10-3, the J gene TRBJ2-3; D may be TRBD1 (5 bases). V dropped 6 bases and J dropped 2 bases, with 12 bases sitting between them. This CDR3 is built from 14 residues. CDR1 and CDR2 (germline): ENHRY, SYGVKD. The CDR3 bases are TGTGCCATCAGCTCGTGGGGCCTCACAGATACGCAGTATTTT. Protein product: CAISSWGLTDTQYF.

This clone appeared a few times. The chain carries TRBV2 and TRBJ1-4; D might be TRBD1 (5 bases). Germline-derived CDR1 and CDR2 are SNHLY and FYNNEI. Trimming left V 8 bases short and J 12 bases short, with 19 bases between. This CDR3 spans 13 amino acids. The CDR3, as DNA: TGTGCCAGCCGTCGGACGGCCCTAGGGGAACTGTTTTTT. It yields the protein CASRRTALGELFF.

The chain links TRBV27 to TRBJ2-5; 9 bases match TRBD1. Germline trimming cut 8 bases from V and 5 bases from J; bases unmatched to any gene: 12. Germline lookup yields CDR1 MNHEY and CDR2 SMNVEV (reference sequence). The CDR3 runs to 15 residues. CDR3 bases: TGTGCCAGCGGAGGACAGGGGCTTACCGGGGAGACCCAGTACTTC. This sequence encodes CASGGQGLTGETQYF.

The gene calls are TRBV6-2 or TRBV6-3 and TRBJ2-5; no reliable D call. This CDR3 region has 15 residues. In germline, CDR1 is MNHEY, CDR2 SVGEGT. Between the trimmed V and J ends, which lost 2 bases and 2 bases, there was a span of 12 bases. The CDR3, as DNA: TGTGCCAGCAGTTACGTCGGGTCACCTCAAGAGACCCAGTACTTC. Translation: CASSYVGSPQETQYF.

This chain links TRBV27 with TRBJ1-6; 8 nucleotides line up with TRBD1. Unmatched junction bases numbered 16, after V lost 5 bases and J lost 7 bases. Germline V gene data show CDR1 as MNHEY and CDR2 as SMNVEV (reference sequence). This CDR3 is 18 amino acids long. Written as DNA, the CDR3 is TGTGCCAGCAGTATCGGACAGGGAAAGTATGGGATCAATTCACCCCTCCACTTT. Translation: CASSIGQGKYGINSPLHF.